One sample yielded the 29 T cell receptor beta chains listed below, sequenced in a study of memory CD4+ T cells and cytomegalovirus serostatus. Single viable CD3+CD4+CD8-CD45RO+ cells were sorted as the memory CD4+ T cells. The repertoire was sequenced with immunoSEQ multiplex PCR; TCRdb's copy has only in-frame clones and lacks some. The table records tens of thousands of clones, around 83% of them present only once. Sequenced material: memory CD4+ T cells from blood. These TCRs come from an adult in good health and CMV-seropositive.

The chain joins TRBV2 to TRBJ1-1, with a tentative D call TRBD1 (5 bases). Trimming shortened V by 5 bases and J by 0 bases, and 10 bases separated the two germline ends. The CDR3 is 14 residues long. Germline loops: CDR1 SNHLY, CDR2 FYNNEI. CDR3 coding DNA: TGTGCCAGCAGTAGGGGCCCTATGAACACTGAAGCTTTCTTT. Translated, it gives CASSRGPMNTEAFF.

V gene TRBV10-3 combines with J gene TRBJ2-3, with D possibly matching TRBD1 (6 bases). Germline CDR1 ENHRY, CDR2 SYGVKD. Deletions cut 4 bases from V and 1 base from J, with 6 bases between. CDR3 size: 13 residues. The chain's CDR3 is CAISGQGTDTQYF. The CDR3 region has the DNA TGTGCCATCAGTGGACAGGGCACAGATACGCAGTATTTT.

The rearrangement joins TRBV25-1 to TRBJ2-3, with a possible D match to TRBD2 (5 bases). Looked up from germline, CDR1 is MGHDK and CDR2 is SYGVNS. This CDR3 contains 15 residues. With 5 bases removed from V and 4 bases from J, the gap between germline ends came to 16 bases. CDR3 amino acids: CASSPPGNGADTQYF. The CDR3, as DNA: TGTGCCAGCAGTCCCCCGGGGAATGGGGCAGATACGCAGTATTTT. The full variable domain, completed using reference TRBV25-1 and TRBJ2-3, is EADIYQTPRYLVIGTGKKITLECSQTMGHDKMYWYQQDPGMELHLIHYSYGVNSTEKGDLSSESTVSRIRTEHFPLTLESARPSHTSQYLCASSPPGNGADTQYFGPGTRLTVL.

This clone came up once. The same CDR3 arises from other DNA sequences in this sample as well. V is TRBV7-2 and J is TRBJ2-3, with D possibly TRBD2 on 5 matching bases. Germline CDR1 is SGHTA and CDR2 is FQGNSA. The CDR3 has 15 residues. The ends were cut back, 5 bases at V and 0 bases at J, with 12 bases in the middle. This CDR3 reads CASSLDYLSTDTQYF. CDR3 DNA sequence: TGTGCCAGCAGCCTCGACTACCTTAGCACAGATACGCAGTATTTT.

V usage is TRBV25-1 and J usage is TRBJ1-6; D unresolved. Germline V gene sequence: CDR1 MGHDK, CDR2 SYGVNS. V gave up 4 bases and J gave up 8 bases, with 12 bases separating them. The CDR3 is 14 amino acids. The CDR3 here is CASSVAGRHSPLHF. The CDR3 nucleotides are TGTGCCAGCAGTGTTGCGGGAAGGCATTCACCCCTCCACTTT. Full variable domain (outside the CDR3, taken from reference TRBV25-1 and TRBJ1-6): EADIYQTPRYLVIGTGKKITLECSQTMGHDKMYWYQQDPGMELHLIHYSYGVNSTEKGDLSSESTVSRIRTEHFPLTLESARPSHTSQYLCASSVAGRHSPLHFGNGTRLTVT.

This clone has only a few counts. The gene calls are TRBV7-9 and TRBJ1-4; D may be TRBD1 (5 bases). CDR3 length: 14 residues. The V gene's germline CDR1 is SEHNR and CDR2 FQNEAQ (reference sequence). Trimming took 3 bases from V and 8 from J, leaving 13 bases between them. CDR3 DNA: TGTGCCAGCAGCTTCCGGGGGTTGGGAGAAAAACTGTTTTTT. Protein: CASSFRGLGEKLFF.

V gene TRBV19 combines with J gene TRBJ2-5, with a weak D call TRBD1 (6 bases). Germline CDR1 is LNHDA and CDR2 is SQIVND (reference sequence). V was trimmed by 7 bases and J by 5 bases, leaving 11 bases between them. The CDR3 totals 12 residues. CDR3 in amino acids: CASNTGYETQYF. The DNA for the CDR3 is TGTGCCAGTAACACAGGGTATGAGACCCAGTACTTC.

The gene calls are TRBV18 and TRBJ2-1, with 7 bases fitting TRBD2. With V trimmed by 1 base and J by 5 bases, 8 bases remained unmatched. This CDR3 is 16 amino acids long. Germline values: CDR1 KGHSH, CDR2 LQKENI. CDR3 DNA sequence: TGTGCCAGCTCACCACTGGAAGCTAGCGGCAACAATGAGCAGTTCTTC. Residues: CASSPLEASGNNEQFF.

This clone was detected only once. The rearrangement joins TRBV18 to TRBJ2-1; D is undetermined. Germline CDR1 is KGHSH and CDR2 is LQKENI. V gave up 1 base and J gave up 4 bases, with 2 bases separating them. The CDR3 spans 12 residues. CDR3 in DNA: TGTGCCAGCTCACCACAGTACAATGAGCAGTTCTTC. It translates to CASSPQYNEQFF.

The V call is TRBV7-9, the J call TRBJ2-2, with TRBD1 matching over 7 bases. The CDR3 spans 16 residues. V dropped 5 bases and J dropped 1; count of bases not matched to a gene: 7. CDR1 is SEHNR, CDR2 FQNEAQ, per germline (reference sequence). In DNA, the CDR3 is TGTGCCAGCAGCCTAGGGGACAGCTGGAACACCGGGGAGCTGTTTTTT. This translates into CASSLGDSWNTGELFF.

This chain links TRBV5-8 with TRBJ1-1; D gene unclear. V was trimmed by 4 bases and J by 2 bases, leaving 9 bases between them. In germline, CDR1 is SGHTS, CDR2 YDEGEE. The CDR3 sequence is 13 residues long. CDR3 nucleotide sequence: TGTGCCAGCAGCCGTGGTTCAAACACTGAAGCTTTCTTT. Amino acids: CASSRGSNTEAFF.

The table lists this clone with a count of one. The chain couples TRBV7-2 to TRBJ2-7, with 8 bases fitting TRBD1. Germline trimming cut 5 bases from V and 4 bases from J; bases unmatched to any gene: 4. The CDR3 consists of 13 residues. Germline V lookup: CDR1 SGHTA, CDR2 FQGNSA. CDR3 in amino acids: CASSVNRGYEQYF. The CDR3 nucleotides read TGTGCCAGCAGCGTCAACAGGGGGTACGAGCAGTACTTC.

The chain has TRBV27 and TRBJ2-1; the match to TRBD2 covers 8 bases. Trimming took 7 bases from V and 13 from J; bases not matched to a gene: 15. Germline assignment: CDR1 MNHEY and CDR2 SMNVEV (reference sequence). This CDR3 is built from 14 residues. CDR3 nucleotide sequence: TGTGCCAGCACCTATGGAACTAGCGGTGGCCGCCAGTTCTTC. Residues: CASTYGTSGGRQFF.

This clone was seen once. V is TRBV6-1 and J is TRBJ2-7; TRBD2 is a possible D gene (6 bases). From germline, CDR1 is MNHNS and CDR2 SASEGT. Trimming left V 7 bases short and J 0 bases short, with 16 bases between. The CDR3 totals 15 residues. The CDR3 DNA reads as TGTGCCAGCACCTGGGGGGACCGGAGCTCCTACGAGCAGTACTTC. Translating gives CASTWGDRSSYEQYF.

The chain recombines TRBV4-3 with TRBJ2-1; 8 bases are shared with TRBD1. The CDR3 is 15 residues long. The junction had 6 bases not matched to a gene; V was cut back by 2 bases and J by 6 bases. Germline V gives CDR1 LGHNA, CDR2 YSLEER. The CDR3 loop reads CASSQLTGASNEQFF. The DNA of the CDR3 is TGCGCCAGCAGCCAATTGACAGGGGCTTCCAATGAGCAGTTCTTC.

This chain connects TRBV6-4 to TRBJ1-5, with 10 bases matching TRBD1. The germline V gene encodes CDR1 MRHNA and CDR2 SNTAGT. The trim removed 4 bases at V and 7 bases at J, leaving 4 bases unmatched. This CDR3 has 14 amino acids. The CDR3 protein is CASSAGTGDQPQHF. Written as DNA, the CDR3 is TGTGCCAGCAGTGCCGGGACAGGGGACCAGCCCCAGCATTTT.

The genes are TRBV28 and TRBJ2-6; D call uncertain. Germline V gene lookup returns CDR1 MDHEN and CDR2 SYDVKM. This CDR3 has 14 residues. With 4 bases removed from V and 1 base from J, the gap between germline ends came to 5 bases. Written as DNA, the CDR3 is TGTGCCAGCAGTTCCTTGTCTGGGGCCAACGTCCTGACTTTC. As protein: CASSSLSGANVLTF.

This rearrangement joins TRBV27 to TRBJ2-6; D is ambiguous. The V gene's germline CDR1 is MNHEY and CDR2 SMNVEV (reference sequence). The CDR3 is made up of 18 amino acids. The V and J ends lost 3 bases and 1 base respectively, with 16 bases between them. Here the CDR3 DNA reads TGTGCCAGCAGTTTGAGGCCCGTAGGTGGATCTGGGGCCAACGTCCTGACTTTC. This codes for CASSLRPVGGSGANVLTF.

The chain is built from TRBV30 and TRBJ2-2, with 10 bases lining up with TRBD2. J gave up 4 bases and V 3 bases, and 5 bases lay outside the gene matches. The CDR3 length is 15 residues. Germline V gene lookup returns CDR1 GTSNPN and CDR2 SVGIG (reference sequence). The CDR3 sequence is CAWRGTSASTGELFF. CDR3 nucleotide sequence: TGTGCCTGGAGGGGGACTAGCGCGAGCACCGGGGAGCTGTTTTTT.

The genes are TRBV11-1 and TRBJ2-5; TRBD1 aligns across 8 bases. Trimming at V came to 3 bases and at J to 6 bases, leaving 9 bases not matched to a gene. Germline-derived CDR1 and CDR2 are SGHAT and FQDESV (reference sequence). This CDR3 is 15 amino acids long. The CDR3 reads CASSLAGQGGKTQYF. The DNA of the CDR3 is TGTGCCAGCAGCTTGGCCGGACAGGGCGGAAAGACCCAGTACTTC.

V and J are TRBV10-3 and TRBJ2-6; 8 bases are a match to TRBD2. Germline trimming cut 3 bases from V and 2 bases from J; bases unmatched to any gene: 12. CDR1 ENHRY and CDR2 SYGVKD come from the germline V gene. The length of the CDR3 is 19 residues. In nucleotides, the CDR3 is TGTGCCATCAGTGATGAGGGAGCTAGCGGGTTGGCTGGGGCCAACGTCCTGACTTTC. This codes for CAISDEGASGLAGANVLTF.

The chain uses TRBV11-2 and TRBJ2-7; D remains ambiguous. Trimming removed 5 bases at V and 3 bases at J, with 14 bases between. The germline V gene encodes CDR1 SGHAT and CDR2 FQNNGV. This CDR3 region has 14 residues. For the CDR3, the DNA is TGTGCCAGCAGCCCCAAAGGCACCGGCTACGAGCAGTACTTC. Translated, it gives CASSPKGTGYEQYF.

V is TRBV6-5 and J is TRBJ1-4, with D tentatively TRBD1 (5 bases). The CDR3 spans 15 residues. With 6 bases removed from V and 8 bases from J, the gap between germline ends came to 19 bases. Germline CDR1 is MNHEY and CDR2 is SVGAGI. The DNA of the CDR3 is TGTGCCAGCAGCGTCGGGGGGTATTTTAAGGAAAAACTGTTTTTT. Translation gives CASSVGGYFKEKLFF.

The chain joins TRBV7-9 to TRBJ2-3; 11 bases agree with TRBD2. The CDR3 has 15 amino acids. Germline lookup yields CDR1 SEHNR and CDR2 FQNEAQ (reference sequence). The J segment lost 8 bases and the V segment lost 6 bases, leaving 10 bases of the junction unmatched. The CDR3 here is CASSPLAGEGVTQYF. CDR3 coding DNA: TGTGCCAGCAGTCCACTAGCGGGGGAAGGCGTTACGCAGTATTTT.

This clone was seen once. V and J are TRBV9 and TRBJ2-7; D unclear. CDR3 length equals 15 residues. Germline lookup yields CDR1 SGDLS and CDR2 YYNGEE. V lost 0 bases and J lost 0, with 10 bases in between. The chain's CDR3 is CASSVEWGSSYEQYF. The CDR3 DNA reads TGTGCCAGCAGCGTAGAATGGGGAAGCTCCTACGAGCAGTACTTC. The entire variable domain, with the rest obtained from reference TRBV9 and TRBJ2-7, is as follows: DSGVTQTPKHLITATGQRVTLRCSPRSGDLSVYWYQQSLDQGLQFLIQYYNGEERAKGNILERFSAQQFPDLHSELNLSSLELGDSALYFCASSVEWGSSYEQYFGPGTRLTVT.

Concerning this clone: At one end the junction does not follow the germline gene, possibly because of a read error. The genes are TRBV27 and TRBJ2-5; 8 nucleotides match TRBD2. This CDR3 region has 17 residues. The germline V gene encodes CDR1 MNHEY and CDR2 SMNVEV (reference sequence). CDR3 nucleotides: TGTGCCAGCTCCAAAGCGGGAGCGGTTGCCACCCAAGGGACCCAGTACTTC. Translation: CASSKAGAVATQGTQYF.

V and J are TRBV5-6 and TRBJ2-1; no clear D gene. CDR1 is SGHDT, CDR2 YYEEEE, per germline. This CDR3 spans 17 amino acids. Deletions cut 1 base from V and 0 bases from J, with 14 bases between. The CDR3 sequence is CASSLSWADPSYNEQFF. The CDR3 nucleotides are TGTGCCAGCAGCTTGAGTTGGGCGGACCCCTCCTACAATGAGCAGTTCTTC.

About this clone itself: The junction does not match germline at one end; this may be a read error. The CDR3 loop reads CAFSPREGETQYF. DNA of the CDR3: TGTGCCTTCAGCCCTCGGGAGGGAGAGACCCAGTACTTC. This rearrangement joins TRBV10-3 to TRBJ2-5, with 8 positions matching TRBD2. Germline V CDR1 and CDR2: ENHRY, SYGVKD. This CDR3 spans 13 amino acids.

This clone appeared once. CDR3 nucleotide sequence: TGCGCCAGCACCCCTTGGAAAGGACTAGCGGGGGGAAACGAGCAGTACTTC. Translated: CASTPWKGLAGGNEQYF. The rearrangement uses TRBV5-1 and TRBJ2-7; TRBD2 aligns across 14 bases. Trimming removed 6 bases from V and 5 bases from J; junction bases left unmatched: 13. In germline, CDR1 is SGHRS, CDR2 YFSETQ. CDR3 length equals 17 residues.